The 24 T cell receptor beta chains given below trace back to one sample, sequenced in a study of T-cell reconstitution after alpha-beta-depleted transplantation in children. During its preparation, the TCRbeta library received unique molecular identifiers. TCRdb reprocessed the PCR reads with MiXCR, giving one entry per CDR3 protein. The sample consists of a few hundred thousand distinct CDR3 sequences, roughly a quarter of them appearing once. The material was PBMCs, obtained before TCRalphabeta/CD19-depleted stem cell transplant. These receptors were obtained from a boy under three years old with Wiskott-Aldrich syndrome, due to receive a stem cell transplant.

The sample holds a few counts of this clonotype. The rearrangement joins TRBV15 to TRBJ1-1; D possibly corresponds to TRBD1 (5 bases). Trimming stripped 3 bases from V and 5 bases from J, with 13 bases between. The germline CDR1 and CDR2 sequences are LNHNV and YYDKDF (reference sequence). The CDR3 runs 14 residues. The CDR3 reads CATSSKIGVTEAFF. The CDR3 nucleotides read TGTGCCACCAGCAGTAAGATAGGGGTAACTGAAGCTTTCTTT.

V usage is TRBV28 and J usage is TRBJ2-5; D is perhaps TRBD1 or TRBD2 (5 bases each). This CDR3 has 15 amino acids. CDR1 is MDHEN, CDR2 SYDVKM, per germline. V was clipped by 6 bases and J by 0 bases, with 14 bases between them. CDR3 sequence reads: CASSSIEGYQETQYF. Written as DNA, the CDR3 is TGTGCCAGCAGCTCTATTGAGGGGTACCAAGAGACCCAGTACTTC.

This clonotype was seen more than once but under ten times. The CDR3 nucleotides are TGCGCCAGCAGCTTGGGACTAGCGGCCTTCTACGAGCAGTACTTC. Protein sequence: CASSLGLAAFYEQYF. V usage is TRBV5-1 and J usage is TRBJ2-7, with 9 bases that match TRBD2. Trimming cost V 0 bases and J 3 bases; bases outside gene matches: 4. Germline V gene lookup returns CDR1 SGHRS and CDR2 YFSETQ. This CDR3 spans 15 amino acids. The full variable domain, rest sourced from reference TRBV5-1 and TRBJ2-7, is KAGVTQTPRYLIKTRGQQVTLSCSPISGHRSVSWYQQTPGQGLQFLFEYFSETQRNKGNFPGRFSGRQFSNSRSEMNVSTLELGDSALYLCASSLGLAAFYEQYFGPGTRLTVT.

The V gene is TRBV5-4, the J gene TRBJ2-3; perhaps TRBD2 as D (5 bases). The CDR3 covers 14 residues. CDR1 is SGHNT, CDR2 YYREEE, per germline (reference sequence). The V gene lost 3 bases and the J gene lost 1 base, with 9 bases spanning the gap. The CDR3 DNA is TGTGCCAGCAGCTCGGTGCGGGGCACAGATACGCAGTATTTT. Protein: CASSSVRGTDTQYF.

The CDR3 region is CASSGLASGELFF. The DNA of the CDR3 is TGTGCCAGCAGCGGACTAGCGTCCGGGGAGCTGTTTTTT. The genes are TRBV7-3 and TRBJ2-2; 9 bases are a match to TRBD2. The length of the CDR3 is 13 residues. The V segment lost 5 bases and the J segment 6 bases; nucleotides outside the gene matches: 1. Germline-derived CDR1 and CDR2 are SGHTA and FQGTGA.

The CDR3 loop reads CASSSNRALPQADTQYF. Here the CDR3 DNA reads TGCGCCAGCAGCTCGAATCGGGCCCTACCCCAGGCAGATACGCAGTATTTT. This rearrangement joins TRBV5-1 to TRBJ2-3, with D uncertain. This CDR3 is built from 17 residues. Trimming cost V 3 bases and J 4 bases, with 21 bases left between them. CDR1 and CDR2 (germline): SGHRS, YFSETQ.

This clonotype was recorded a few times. The CDR3 spells CASSLGGQGFEQFF. CDR3 bases: TGTGCCAGCAGCTTAGGCGGCCAGGGCTTTGAGCAGTTCTTC. The chain employs TRBV11-2 and TRBJ2-1; perhaps TRBD1 as D (5 bases). The CDR3 length is 14 residues. The germline gives CDR1 SGHAT, CDR2 FQNNGV. Trimming removed 1 base at V and 9 bases at J, with 13 bases between.

CDR3 bases: TGTGCCTGGAGTCGGCTGTCAGGAAGTCTGAGTGAGCAGTTCTTC. It yields the protein CAWSRLSGSLSEQFF. This chain links TRBV30 with TRBJ2-1, with D unclear. Germline CDR1 is GTSNPN and CDR2 is SVGIG (reference sequence). The germline V and J ends were trimmed by 2 bases and 9 bases, with 20 bases remaining between them. The CDR3 sequence is 15 residues long.

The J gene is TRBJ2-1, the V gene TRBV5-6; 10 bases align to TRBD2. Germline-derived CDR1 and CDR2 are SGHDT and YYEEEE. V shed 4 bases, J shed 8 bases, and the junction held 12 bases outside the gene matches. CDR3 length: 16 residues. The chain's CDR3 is CASSPGLADPNDEQFF. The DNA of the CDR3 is TGTGCCAGCAGCCCTGGACTAGCGGATCCTAACGATGAGCAGTTCTTC.

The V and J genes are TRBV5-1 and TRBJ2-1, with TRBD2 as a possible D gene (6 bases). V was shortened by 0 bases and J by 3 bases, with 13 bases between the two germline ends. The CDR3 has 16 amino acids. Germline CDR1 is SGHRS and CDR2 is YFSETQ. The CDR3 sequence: CASSLASGSIYNEQFF. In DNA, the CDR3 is TGCGCCAGCAGCTTGGCCAGCGGGTCGATCTACAATGAGCAGTTCTTC.

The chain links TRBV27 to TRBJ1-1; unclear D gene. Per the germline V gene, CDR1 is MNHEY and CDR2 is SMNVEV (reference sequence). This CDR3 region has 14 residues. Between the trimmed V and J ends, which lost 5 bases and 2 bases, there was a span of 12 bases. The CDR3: CASSPLLGNTEAFF. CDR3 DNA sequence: TGTGCCAGCAGTCCCCTTTTGGGAAACACTGAAGCTTTCTTT.

CDR3 sequence: CASEQFANTGPQYF. DNA of the CDR3: TGTGCCAGCGAACAATTTGCGAATACAGGGCCGCAGTACTTC. The V call is TRBV2, the J call TRBJ2-7, with D possibly matching TRBD1 (6 bases). Germline lookup yields CDR1 SNHLY and CDR2 FYNNEI. CDR3 length equals 14 residues. Trimming removed 8 bases from V and 9 bases from J, with 23 bases in between.

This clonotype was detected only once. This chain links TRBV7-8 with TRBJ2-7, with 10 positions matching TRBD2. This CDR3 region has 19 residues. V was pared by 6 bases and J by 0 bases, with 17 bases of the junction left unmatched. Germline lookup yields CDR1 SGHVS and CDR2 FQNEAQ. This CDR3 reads CASSYRGLAGATSSYEQYF. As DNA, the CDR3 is TGTGCCAGCAGTTACCGTGGCCTAGCGGGAGCTACCTCCTCCTACGAGCAGTACTTC.

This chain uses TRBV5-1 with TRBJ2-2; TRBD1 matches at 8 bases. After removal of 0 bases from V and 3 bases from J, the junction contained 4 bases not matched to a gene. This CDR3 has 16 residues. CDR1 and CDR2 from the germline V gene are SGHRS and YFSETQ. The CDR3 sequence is CASSLVSGGYTGELFF. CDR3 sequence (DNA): TGCGCCAGCAGCTTGGTCTCAGGGGGCTACACCGGGGAGCTGTTTTTT. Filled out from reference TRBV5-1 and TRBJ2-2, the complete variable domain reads KAGVTQTPRYLIKTRGQQVTLSCSPISGHRSVSWYQQTPGQGLQFLFEYFSETQRNKGNFPGRFSGRQFSNSRSEMNVSTLELGDSALYLCASSLVSGGYTGELFFGEGSRLTVL.

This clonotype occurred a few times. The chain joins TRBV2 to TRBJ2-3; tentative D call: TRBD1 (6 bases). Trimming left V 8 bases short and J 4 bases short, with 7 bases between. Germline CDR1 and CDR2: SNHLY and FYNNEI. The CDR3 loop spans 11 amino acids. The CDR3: CASGGADTQYF. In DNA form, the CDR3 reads TGTGCCAGCGGGGGCGCAGATACGCAGTATTTT. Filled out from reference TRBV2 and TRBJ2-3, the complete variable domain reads EPEVTQTPSHQVTQMGQEVILRCVPISNHLYFYWYRQILGQKVEFLVSFYNNEISEKSEIFDDQFSVERPDGSNFTLKIRSTKLEDSAMYFCASGGADTQYFGPGTRLTVL.

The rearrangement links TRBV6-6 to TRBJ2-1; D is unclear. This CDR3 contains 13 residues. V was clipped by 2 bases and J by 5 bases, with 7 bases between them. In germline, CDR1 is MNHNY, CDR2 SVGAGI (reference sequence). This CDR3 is CASSYQTHNEQFF. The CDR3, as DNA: TGTGCCAGCAGTTACCAGACCCACAATGAGCAGTTCTTC.

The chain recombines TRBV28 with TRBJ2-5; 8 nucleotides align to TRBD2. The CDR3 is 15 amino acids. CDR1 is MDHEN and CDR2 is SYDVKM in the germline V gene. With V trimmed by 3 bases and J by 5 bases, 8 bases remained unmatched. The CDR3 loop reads CASSLTAGVGETQYF. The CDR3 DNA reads TGTGCCAGCAGTTTGACAGCGGGAGTGGGGGAGACCCAGTACTTC.

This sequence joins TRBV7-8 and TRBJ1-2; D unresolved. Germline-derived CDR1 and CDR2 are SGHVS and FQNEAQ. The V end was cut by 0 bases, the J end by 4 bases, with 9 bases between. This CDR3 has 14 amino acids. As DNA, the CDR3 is TGTGCCAGCAGCTTAGCGGCCACCCGCTATGGCTACACCTTC. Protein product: CASSLAATRYGYTF.

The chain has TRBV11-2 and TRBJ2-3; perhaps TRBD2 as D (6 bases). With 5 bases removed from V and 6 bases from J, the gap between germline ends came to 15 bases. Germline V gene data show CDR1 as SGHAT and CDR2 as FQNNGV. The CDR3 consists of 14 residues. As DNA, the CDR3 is TGTGCCAGCAGCCTCGGGACTGGTGGGGATACGCAGTATTTT. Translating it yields CASSLGTGGDTQYF.

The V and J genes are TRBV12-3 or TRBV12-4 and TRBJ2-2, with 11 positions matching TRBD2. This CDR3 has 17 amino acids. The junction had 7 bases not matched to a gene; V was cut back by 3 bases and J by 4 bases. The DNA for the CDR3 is TGTGCCAGCAGTTTTTTTCTAGCGGGAGGTAGCACCGGGGAGCTGTTTTTT. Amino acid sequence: CASSFFLAGGSTGELFF.

CDR3 protein: CATSDSGRGTGELFF. CDR3 DNA: TGTGCCACCAGTGATTCGGGCAGGGGCACCGGGGAGCTGTTTTTT. The chain employs TRBV24-1 and TRBJ2-2, with D possibly TRBD1 on 6 matching bases. The CDR3 has 15 residues. The V end lost 2 bases, the J end lost 4 bases, and 10 bases lay between the germline ends. CDR1 and CDR2 (germline): KGHDR, SFDVKD.

CDR3 nucleotide sequence: TGTGCCAGTAGTACCCTCCTGCGGGAGGGCGACACCGGGGAGCTGTTTTTT. Amino acid sequence: CASSTLLREGDTGELFF. This sequence joins TRBV19 and TRBJ2-2, with 9 nucleotides matching TRBD2. The V gene end was trimmed by 4 bases and the J gene end by 3 bases; junction bases not matched to a gene: 9. Looked up from germline, CDR1 is LNHDA and CDR2 is SQIVND (reference sequence). The CDR3 totals 17 residues.

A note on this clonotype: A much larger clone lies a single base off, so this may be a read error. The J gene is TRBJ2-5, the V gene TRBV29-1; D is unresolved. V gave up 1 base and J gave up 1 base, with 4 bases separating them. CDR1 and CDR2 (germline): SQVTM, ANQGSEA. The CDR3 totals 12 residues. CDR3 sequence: CSVEGGQETQYF. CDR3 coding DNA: TGCAGCGTTGAAGGGGGCCAAGAGACCCAGTACTTC.

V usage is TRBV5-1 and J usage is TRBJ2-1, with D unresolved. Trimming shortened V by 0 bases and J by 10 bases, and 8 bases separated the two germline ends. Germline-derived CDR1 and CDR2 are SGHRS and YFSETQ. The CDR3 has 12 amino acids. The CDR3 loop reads CASSLVIGEQFF. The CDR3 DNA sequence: TGCGCCAGCAGCTTGGTAATAGGCGAGCAGTTCTTC.